This T cell receptor beta chain was identified in a study of cytotoxic CD8 clonotypes in ibrutinib-treated CLL. Background on the study: Response was recorded as partial in 24 patients and complete in 2; at median approximately 63 months, approximately 14 remained remitted and roughly 12 had progressed. Samples averaged approximately 260,000 productive templates and about 94,000 productive rearrangements. Regarding the study as a whole: The clonality went up when patients responded to ibrutinib and dropped back toward baseline at progression. Sampling schedules were unmatched across sustained-remission and progressing patients.

Germline V gene lookup returns CDR1 MNHNS and CDR2 SASEGT. V gave up 7 bases and J gave up 2 bases, with 12 bases separating them. The CDR3 is made up of 13 amino acids. In regard to this clone: Its antigen is unidentified.

Data came from immunoSEQ multiplex PCR; TCRdb stores just in-frame clones and leaves some out. The repertoire holds 40,000 to 50,000 clones, with roughly three fifths as singletons. The genes are TRBV6-1 and TRBJ2-7; D ambiguous. The sample was PBMCs, taken after 24 months of ibrutinib treatment. This receptor was obtained from a human donor with chronic lymphocytic leukemia. CDR3 nucleotides: TGTGCCAGCATTAAGACCGTGACCTACGAGCAGTACTTC. The encoded protein is CASIKTVTYEQYF.